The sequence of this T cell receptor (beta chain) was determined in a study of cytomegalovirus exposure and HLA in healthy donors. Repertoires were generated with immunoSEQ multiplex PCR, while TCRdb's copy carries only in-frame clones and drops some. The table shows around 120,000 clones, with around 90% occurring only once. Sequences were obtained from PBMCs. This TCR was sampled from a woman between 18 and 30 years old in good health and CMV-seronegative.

The CDR3 loop reads CASSPRGGAGELFF. In DNA form, the CDR3 reads TGTGCCAGCAGCCCCCGAGGGGGGGCCGGGGAGCTGTTTTTT. The genes are TRBV7-3 and TRBJ2-2, with TRBD2 as a possible D gene (7 bases). This CDR3 has 14 residues. Germline V gene data show CDR1 as SGHTA and CDR2 as FQGTGA. Trimming left V 5 bases short and J 6 bases short, with 13 bases between.